Each of the 31 T cell receptor beta chains below was sequenced from the same sample in a study of blood T cell repertoires in COVID-19. Generated by immunoSEQ multiplex PCR, the TCRdb table keeps only in-frame clones and is missing some. Here the sample spans tens of thousands of clones, roughly 80% being singletons. The sample taken for sequencing was peripheral blood. The receptors were sampled from a man between 65 and 85 years old with acute or convalescent COVID-19.

This chain links TRBV3-1 (or the pseudogene TRBV3-2) with TRBJ2-7, with 10 bases identical to TRBD2. CDR3 size: 16 residues. Germline trimming cut 4 bases from V and 1 base from J; bases unmatched to any gene: 7. Germline assignment: CDR1 LGHDT and CDR2 YNNKEL (reference sequence). The CDR3 protein is CASSPSRTSGSYEQYF. In DNA, the CDR3 is TGTGCCAGCAGCCCTTCCCGGACTAGCGGTTCCTACGAGCAGTACTTC.

The rearrangement joins TRBV30 to TRBJ2-5; no firm D call. With 2 bases removed from V and 0 bases from J, the gap between germline ends came to 4 bases. This CDR3 comprises 12 residues. The germline CDR1 and CDR2 sequences are GTSNPN and SVGIG (reference sequence). The CDR3 sequence: CAWSPYQETQYF. CDR3 DNA sequence: TGTGCCTGGAGTCCCTACCAAGAGACCCAGTACTTC.

The DNA of the CDR3 is TGTGCCAGCAGCTTAAGGCAGGCAAGCACTGAAGCTTTCTTT. Its protein is CASSLRQASTEAFF. The chain uses TRBV11-1 and TRBJ1-1; D gene unclear. Trimming shortened V by 2 bases and J by 4 bases, and 11 bases separated the two germline ends. Germline CDR1 is SGHAT and CDR2 is FQDESV (reference sequence). The CDR3 is 14 residues long.

J is TRBJ1-2 and V is TRBV24-1; D might be TRBD1 (5 bases). The CDR3 extends over 19 amino acids. Germline CDR1 is KGHDR and CDR2 is SFDVKD. V was shortened by 4 bases and J by 4 bases, with 27 bases between the two germline ends. The CDR3 bases are TGTGCCACCAGTGACCCCCCCCAAAAAAGTCGCGGGACGTGCTATGGCTACACCTTC. Translating it yields CATSDPPQKSRGTCYGYTF.

J is TRBJ2-3 and V is TRBV7-2; unclear D gene. The CDR3 has 12 amino acids. Germline V gene sequence: CDR1 SGHTA, CDR2 FQGNSA. V was cut by 2 bases and J by 5 bases, with 5 bases left in between. CDR3 sequence: CASSLIRDTQYF. In DNA form, the CDR3 reads TGTGCCAGCAGCTTAATTAGAGATACGCAGTATTTT.

Regarding this clone: Other DNA sequences in the same sample also yield this CDR3. The CDR3 bases are TGTGCCAGCAGCCAAGAAAGGGACAGGGCCCACGAGCAGTACTTC. Protein: CASSQERDRAHEQYF. The chain has TRBV14 and TRBJ2-7, with 9 bases aligning to TRBD1. CDR1 and CDR2 (germline): SGHDN, FVKESK. J gave up 5 bases and V 0 bases, and 5 bases lay outside the gene matches. The CDR3 sequence is 15 residues long.

The chain couples TRBV2 to TRBJ1-2; TRBD1 aligns across 7 bases. This CDR3 is built from 12 residues. Germline assignment: CDR1 SNHLY and CDR2 FYNNEI. V trimming: 9 bases; J trimming: 4 bases; junction bases outside the gene matches: 5. Here the CDR3 DNA reads TGTGCCAGTCTCCCAGGGGGCTATGGCTACACCTTC. Protein sequence: CASLPGGYGYTF.

The chain carries TRBV15 and TRBJ2-1, with TRBD1 identical over 7 bases. Germline V gene data show CDR1 as LNHNV and CDR2 as YYDKDF (reference sequence). The CDR3 is 15 amino acids. The junction had 9 bases not matched to a gene; V was cut back by 0 bases and J by 10 bases. The CDR3 bases are TGTGCCACCAGCAGAGAGGGGACAGCTGCTCGAGAGCAGTTCTTC. Protein sequence: CATSREGTAAREQFF. Variable domain in full (rest from reference TRBV15 and TRBJ2-1): DAMVIQNPRYQVTQFGKPVTLSCSQTLNHNVMYWYQQKSSQAPKLLFHYYDKDFNNEADTPDNFQSRRPNTSFCFLDIRSPGLGDTAMYLCATSREGTAAREQFFGPGTRLTVL.

This chain connects TRBV5-1 to TRBJ2-7; a weak D match, TRBD2 (7 bases). CDR1 SGHRS and CDR2 YFSETQ come from the germline V gene. Trimming shortened V by 4 bases and J by 6 bases, and 23 bases separated the two germline ends. The CDR3 covers 16 residues. The CDR3 protein is CASSTHLTGGPGEQYF. The CDR3 DNA reads TGCGCCAGCAGCACTCACCTGACCGGGGGGCCGGGCGAGCAGTACTTC.

This chain links TRBV7-9 with TRBJ1-1; no reliable D call. Germline V gives CDR1 SEHNR, CDR2 FQNEAQ (reference sequence). The CDR3 runs to 13 residues. Trimming removed 2 bases from V and 1 base from J, with 5 bases in between. CDR3 residues: CASSLRGNTEAFF. The DNA for the CDR3 is TGTGCCAGCAGCTTACGGGGGAACACTGAAGCTTTCTTT.

This rearrangement joins TRBV3-1 (or the pseudogene TRBV3-2) to TRBJ1-1, with TRBD1 matching 7 bases. The trim removed 3 bases at V and 4 bases at J, leaving 5 bases unmatched. Germline V gives CDR1 LGHDT, CDR2 YNNKEL (reference sequence). The CDR3 is 14 amino acids. The CDR3 DNA reads TGTGCCAGCAGCCAGTTGACAGGGAGCACTGAAGCTTTCTTT. It specifies CASSQLTGSTEAFF.

This clone was seen only a few times. Here the CDR3 reads CASSPGQGSTEAFF. The CDR3 DNA reads as TGCGCCAGCAGCCCGGGACAGGGCTCCACTGAAGCTTTCTTT. The genes are TRBV5-1 and TRBJ1-1; 9 bases line up with TRBD1. Germline V gives CDR1 SGHRS, CDR2 YFSETQ. The CDR3 covers 14 residues. With V trimmed by 4 bases and J by 4 bases, 5 bases remained unmatched.

This chain joins TRBV19 and TRBJ2-3, with D possibly matching TRBD1 (6 bases). The V gene lost 4 bases and the J gene lost 4 bases, with 15 bases spanning the gap. CDR3 length: 15 residues. CDR1 is LNHDA, CDR2 SQIVND, per germline (reference sequence). As DNA, the CDR3 is TGTGCCAGTAGTACAAACAGGGTACAGGCAGATACGCAGTATTTT. It yields the protein CASSTNRVQADTQYF.

This sequence joins TRBV5-1 and TRBJ2-7; weak D call: TRBD1 (6 bases). Germline V lookup: CDR1 SGHRS, CDR2 YFSETQ. V lost 2 bases to trimming and J lost 5 bases, with 8 bases between them. This CDR3 region has 12 residues. The CDR3 DNA sequence: TGCGCCAGCAGCTTTACAGGGAACGAGCAGTACTTC. As protein: CASSFTGNEQYF.

This sequence joins TRBV5-1 and TRBJ2-4; 10 nucleotides align to TRBD1. The CDR3 runs to 16 residues. Germline V lookup: CDR1 SGHRS, CDR2 YFSETQ. The V and J ends lost 0 bases and 6 bases, in that order; junction bases with no gene match: 6. In nucleotides, the CDR3 is TGCGCCAGCAGCTTGGGACAGGGGGCGAGGACAAACATTCAGTACTTC. This codes for CASSLGQGARTNIQYF.

The CDR3 sequence is CAWSVLRGTDTQYF. The CDR3 DNA sequence: TGTGCCTGGAGTGTACTCAGGGGCACAGATACGCAGTATTTT. The chain has TRBV30 and TRBJ2-3; possibly TRBD1 for D (5 bases). This CDR3 comprises 14 residues. Trimming pared 0 bases from V and 1 base from J, leaving 8 bases between. Per the germline V gene, CDR1 is GTSNPN and CDR2 is SVGIG (reference sequence).

This clone was detected once. The chain is built from TRBV11-2 and TRBJ2-1; 11 nucleotides agree with TRBD2. V dropped 2 bases and J dropped 7; count of bases not matched to a gene: 4. The germline V gene encodes CDR1 SGHAT and CDR2 FQNNGV. CDR3 size: 15 residues. CDR3 amino acids: CASSLTSGSRNEQFF. DNA for the CDR3: TGTGCCAGCAGCTTAACTAGCGGGAGTAGAAATGAGCAGTTCTTC.

This clone was seen only once. This sequence joins TRBV7-3 and TRBJ2-3, with D unresolved. This CDR3 contains 17 residues. Germline V gene sequence: CDR1 SGHTA, CDR2 FQGTGA. Trimming stripped 0 bases from V and 5 bases from J, with 18 bases between. CDR3 residues: CASSLTAIAVTEDTQYF. The CDR3 bases are TGTGCCAGCAGCTTAACAGCGATAGCAGTAACGGAAGATACGCAGTATTTT.

This clone showed up just a few times. The CDR3 loop is CATGGDGTEKLFF. In DNA, the CDR3 is TGTGCCACCGGGGGGGACGGGACAGAAAAACTGTTTTTT. V is TRBV24-1 and J is TRBJ1-4; D may be TRBD1 (6 bases). Germline assignment: CDR1 KGHDR and CDR2 SFDVKD. CDR3 length: 13 residues. Trimming pared 9 bases from V and 8 bases from J, leaving 15 bases between.

The chain links TRBV20-1 to TRBJ2-1; possibly TRBD2 for D (7 bases). Germline CDR1 is DFQATT and CDR2 is SNEGSKA (reference sequence). V lost 5 bases and J 9 bases, leaving 11 bases between the germline ends. This CDR3 is built from 11 residues. As DNA, the CDR3 is TGCAGTGCTCCAAGGGGGGGTGAGCAGTTCTTC. It specifies CSAPRGGEQFF.

This clone was picked up a small number of times. The chain uses TRBV6-5 and TRBJ1-1; possibly TRBD1 for D (6 bases). Germline CDR1 and CDR2: MNHEY and SVGAGI. Trimming removed 7 bases from V and 6 bases from J, with 15 bases in between. The CDR3 length is 13 residues. In DNA, the CDR3 is TGTGCCAGCACTAACGGGGGGGCATCTGAAGCTTTCTTT. As protein: CASTNGGASEAFF.

The V gene is TRBV15, the J gene TRBJ2-7; the match to TRBD2 covers 8 bases. V dropped 0 bases and J dropped 2; count of bases not matched to a gene: 12. CDR1 is LNHNV and CDR2 is YYDKDF in the germline V gene (reference sequence). There are 18 residues in the CDR3. CDR3 in amino acids: CATSRDRVGRALAYEQYF. CDR3 nucleotide sequence: TGTGCCACCAGCAGAGATCGGGTCGGGAGGGCCCTAGCCTACGAGCAGTACTTC.

In its sample, this clone was seen many times. This sequence joins TRBV7-9 and TRBJ2-2; D is possibly TRBD2 (6 bases). The CDR3 loop spans 16 amino acids. Per the germline V gene, CDR1 is SEHNR and CDR2 is FQNEAQ (reference sequence). V was clipped by 5 bases and J by 7 bases, with 20 bases between them. This chain's CDR3 is CASSPTRGPTGGELFF. The CDR3 DNA follows: TGTGCCAGCAGCCCAACGCGGGGACCGACTGGCGGGGAGCTGTTTTTT.

The rearrangement uses TRBV19 and TRBJ2-7; a possible D gene is TRBD1 (5 bases). V was cut by 4 bases and J by 0 bases, with 22 bases left in between. The germline CDR1 and CDR2 sequences are LNHDA and SQIVND (reference sequence). This CDR3 comprises 18 residues. CDR3 residues: CASSKVIGNRYNSYEQYF. The DNA for the CDR3 is TGTGCCAGTAGTAAGGTAATAGGGAACAGGTATAACTCCTACGAGCAGTACTTC.

The gene calls are TRBV7-8 and TRBJ2-1, with TRBD2 as a possible D gene (6 bases). Trimming stripped 1 base from V and 12 bases from J, with 19 bases between. CDR3 size: 15 residues. Germline V lookup: CDR1 SGHVS, CDR2 FQNEAQ. This CDR3 is CASSLDPRGIKAQFF. The CDR3, as DNA: TGTGCCAGCAGCTTAGATCCTCGCGGGATCAAAGCGCAGTTCTTC.

DNA of the CDR3: TGTGCCAGCAGTCTCGAAGGACACCTGAACACCGGGGAGCTGTTTTTT. Its translation is CASSLEGHLNTGELFF. V gene TRBV6-4 combines with J gene TRBJ2-2, with D possibly being TRBD1 (5 bases). The V gene's germline CDR1 is MRHNA and CDR2 SNTAGT. V dropped 5 bases and J dropped 1 base, with 14 bases sitting between them. This CDR3 comprises 16 residues.

The chain links TRBV3-1 (or the pseudogene TRBV3-2) to TRBJ1-4; TRBD1 matches at 8 bases. V lost 4 bases to trimming and J lost 10 bases; unmatched junction nucleotides: 8. Germline V lookup: CDR1 LGHDT, CDR2 YNNKEL (reference sequence). The CDR3 spans 14 residues. The CDR3 sequence: CASSPGQGRGKLFF. CDR3 coding DNA: TGTGCCAGCAGCCCTGGACAGGGTCGAGGAAAACTGTTTTTT.

This chain connects TRBV10-2 to TRBJ2-3; weak D call: TRBD2 (6 bases). This CDR3 contains 14 residues. Looked up from germline, CDR1 is WSHSY and CDR2 is SAAADI. The germline V and J ends were trimmed by 4 bases and 4 bases, with 12 bases remaining between them. The CDR3: CASSAQLASDTQYF. Written as DNA, the CDR3 is TGCGCCAGCAGTGCCCAACTAGCATCAGATACGCAGTATTTT.

The rearrangement uses TRBV9 and TRBJ1-2, with a tentative D call TRBD1 (5 bases). The CDR3 consists of 18 residues. Germline CDR1 is SGDLS and CDR2 is YYNGEE. The ends were cut back, 4 bases at V and 6 bases at J, with 28 bases in the middle. For the CDR3, the DNA is TGTGCCAGCAGCTCACAACCAGCCAGGGCCGGCTCGGGGGATGGCTACACCTTC. This codes for CASSSQPARAGSGDGYTF. Full variable domain (outside the CDR3, taken from reference TRBV9 and TRBJ1-2): DSGVTQTPKHLITATGQRVTLRCSPRSGDLSVYWYQQSLDQGLQFLIQYYNGEERAKGNILERFSAQQFPDLHSELNLSSLELGDSALYFCASSSQPARAGSGDGYTFGSGTRLTVV.

The V gene is TRBV10-3, the J gene TRBJ2-1; 9 nucleotides agree with TRBD2. The CDR3 sequence is 14 residues long. From germline, CDR1 is ENHRY and CDR2 SYGVKD. V lost 5 bases to trimming and J lost 5 bases; unmatched junction nucleotides: 4. CDR3 protein: CAISSGRPDNEQFF. As DNA, the CDR3 is TGTGCCATCAGTAGCGGGAGGCCAGACAATGAGCAGTTCTTC.

This clone was counted once. The chain employs TRBV28 and TRBJ1-2, with D possibly matching TRBD1 (6 bases). V was clipped by 5 bases and J by 4 bases, with 20 bases between them. The CDR3 spans 16 residues. The germline CDR1 and CDR2 sequences are MDHEN and SYDVKM. This chain's CDR3 is CASSLGHSNLLYGYTF. The CDR3 DNA sequence: TGTGCCAGCAGTCTGGGACACTCTAACCTCCTCTATGGCTACACCTTC.